These 25 T cell receptor beta chains were sequenced from one sample in a study of control samples from healthy donors and cancer patients. The data were produced by immunoSEQ multiplex PCR, yet TCRdb's version contains in-frame clones alone and is incomplete. The sample includes roughly 130,000 clones, approximately 94% of them seen just once. The sample consisted of blood. The receptors originated from a man aged 25 to 40 in good health.

The V call is TRBV4-3, the J call TRBJ2-3; 7 positions agree with TRBD2. The length of the CDR3 is 16 residues. In germline, CDR1 is LGHNA, CDR2 YSLEER. V was clipped by 0 bases and J by 0 bases; unmatched bases: 3. CDR3 in DNA: TGCGCCAGCAGCCAAGATGGGGGGGGGAGCACAGATACGCAGTATTTT. Protein sequence: CASSQDGGGSTDTQYF.

The chain combines TRBV28 with TRBJ1-4; D not certain. Trimming left V 3 bases short and J 8 bases short, with 4 bases between. The CDR3 has 11 amino acids. Germline lookup yields CDR1 MDHEN and CDR2 SYDVKM. CDR3 sequence (DNA): TGTGCCAGCAGTTTTGAGGAAAAACTGTTTTTT. Translated: CASSFEEKLFF. Drawing the rest from reference TRBV28 and TRBJ1-4, the complete variable domain is DVKVTQSSRYLVKRTGEKVFLECVQDMDHENMFWYRQDPGLGLRLIYFSYDVKMKEKGDIPEGYSVSREKKERFSLILESASTNQTSMYLCASSFEEKLFFGSGTQLSVL.

The chain is built from TRBV28 and TRBJ2-1, with a tentative D call TRBD1 (6 bases). Deletions cut 9 bases from V and 6 bases from J, with 18 bases between. Germline V lookup: CDR1 MDHEN, CDR2 SYDVKM. The CDR3 consists of 14 residues. The CDR3 is CASSGTPMLNEQFF. CDR3 bases: TGTGCCAGTTCCGGGACACCGATGCTCAATGAGCAGTTCTTC.

This sequence joins TRBV7-9 and TRBJ2-7; 9 bases agree with TRBD1. CDR1 SEHNR and CDR2 FQNEAQ come from the germline V gene (reference sequence). The CDR3 covers 15 residues. V trimming: 5 bases; J trimming: 3 bases; junction bases outside the gene matches: 8. CDR3 DNA: TGTGCCAGCAGCCCCGGGACAGGGACAAACTACGAGCAGTACTTC. Amino acids: CASSPGTGTNYEQYF.

The chain uses TRBV25-1 and TRBJ2-7; possibly TRBD1 for D (6 bases). V lost 6 bases and J 0 bases, leaving 9 bases between the germline ends. Per germline, CDR1 MGHDK and CDR2 SYGVNS. This CDR3 is 13 amino acids long. The DNA for the CDR3 is TGTGCCAGCAGGAACAGGGCCTCCTACGAGCAGTACTTC. Encoded protein: CASRNRASYEQYF.

The genes are TRBV6-5 and TRBJ1-6; D ambiguous. The CDR3 has 16 residues. Germline V gives CDR1 MNHEY, CDR2 SVGAGI. The V end was cut by 2 bases, the J end by 7 bases, with 15 bases between. The CDR3 region is CASSYGVGRKNSPLHF. CDR3 coding DNA: TGTGCCAGCAGTTACGGGGTTGGCAGAAAGAATTCACCCCTCCACTTT.

This CDR3 is CASSQGFLAGPSGNTIYF. Written as DNA, the CDR3 is TGTGCCAGCAGCCAGGGGTTTTTAGCGGGCCCCTCTGGAAACACCATATATTTT. This sequence joins TRBV3-1 (or the pseudogene TRBV3-2) and TRBJ1-3; D not certain. The V end lost 3 bases, the J end lost 0 bases, and 18 bases lay between the germline ends. The CDR3 length is 18 residues. Germline CDR1 LGHDT, CDR2 YNNKEL (reference sequence).

The V and J genes are TRBV2 and TRBJ1-2; D ambiguous. The CDR3 extends over 14 amino acids. V was trimmed by 7 bases and J by 7 bases, leaving 19 bases between them. Germline V gene data show CDR1 as SNHLY and CDR2 as FYNNEI. CDR3 amino acids: CASTEVIRGSGYTF. CDR3 DNA: TGTGCCAGCACCGAGGTCATAAGAGGCTCTGGCTACACCTTC.

The chain employs TRBV5-1 and TRBJ2-3; D gene ambiguous. V lost 0 bases to trimming and J lost 4 bases, with 9 bases between them. The CDR3 contains 14 residues. In germline, CDR1 is SGHRS, CDR2 YFSETQ. CDR3 loop: CASSLALAPDTQYF. DNA for the CDR3: TGCGCCAGCAGCTTGGCTCTCGCTCCAGATACGCAGTATTTT.

The chain couples TRBV28 to TRBJ1-2; 11 bases agree with TRBD1. The V gene end was trimmed by 5 bases and the J gene end by 3 bases; junction bases not matched to a gene: 5. Germline V gene sequence: CDR1 MDHEN, CDR2 SYDVKM. The CDR3 sequence is 15 residues long. The CDR3 protein is CASSPWTGGDYGYTF. CDR3 nucleotides: TGTGCCAGCAGTCCTTGGACAGGGGGCGACTATGGCTACACCTTC.

The genes are TRBV27 and TRBJ1-6; unclear D gene. V lost 5 bases and J 3 bases, leaving 11 bases between the germline ends. In germline, CDR1 is MNHEY, CDR2 SMNVEV (reference sequence). The CDR3 has 15 residues. For the CDR3, the DNA is TGTGCCAGCAGTAACCTTGGCCTCTATAATTCACCCCTCCACTTT. Protein: CASSNLGLYNSPLHF.

The chain uses TRBV21-1 and TRBJ1-5; the table's TRBD1 call for D was not verified on the DNA. TRBV21-1 is designated a pseudogene. The CDR3 spans 17 residues. The CDR3 is CASSKVGQGFSNQPQHF. The CDR3 coding sequence is TGTGCCAGCAGCAAAGTGGGACAGGGGTTTAGCAATCAGCCCCAGCATTTT.

This clone was counted between two and nine times. CDR3 nucleotides: TGTGCCAGCAGCTTAGCGAGTACAGCGAATAACGTGCAGTACTTC. It encodes CASSLASTANNVQYF. The chain combines TRBV7-2 with TRBJ2-7; D is unclear. From germline, CDR1 is SGHTA and CDR2 FQGNSA. The V and J ends lost 0 bases and 9 bases respectively, with 18 bases between them. CDR3 length: 15 amino acids.

The chain has TRBV5-1 and TRBJ2-3; 9 nucleotides line up with TRBD2. Trimming at V came to 0 bases and at J to 2 bases, leaving 7 bases not matched to a gene. CDR1 SGHRS and CDR2 YFSETQ come from the germline V gene. This CDR3 has 17 amino acids. The CDR3 DNA sequence: TGCGCCAGCAGCTTGGCCCGGGGCGGGGGGGACACAGATACGCAGTATTTT. It encodes CASSLARGGGDTDTQYF.

The V gene is TRBV19, the J gene TRBJ1-1; weak D call: TRBD1 (5 bases). Germline CDR1 is LNHDA and CDR2 is SQIVND (reference sequence). V lost 6 bases and J 5 bases, leaving 16 bases between the germline ends. The CDR3 is 14 amino acids. CDR3 in DNA: TGTGCCAGTAGAGATATCAAAGGGGTAACTGAAGCTTTCTTT. This sequence encodes CASRDIKGVTEAFF.

The CDR3 sequence is CASSLSGGPGITLHF. The CDR3 region has the DNA TGTGCCAGCAGCCTATCGGGGGGGCCTGGGATCACCCTCCACTTT. The rearrangement joins TRBV27 to TRBJ1-6, with TRBD1 as a possible D gene (6 bases). The CDR3 is 15 amino acids. Between the trimmed V and J ends, which lost 6 bases and 14 bases, there was a span of 23 bases. Germline V CDR1 and CDR2: MNHEY, SMNVEV (reference sequence).

J is TRBJ1-1 and V is TRBV7-3, with D unresolved. The germline CDR1 and CDR2 sequences are SGHTA and FQGTGA. Trimming took off 5 bases at V and 1 base at J, with 8 bases between the two ends. The CDR3 loop spans 13 amino acids. The CDR3 spells CASSHGQNTEAFF. The CDR3 DNA reads TGTGCCAGCAGCCATGGCCAGAACACTGAAGCTTTCTTT. Drawing the rest from reference TRBV7-3 and TRBJ1-1, the complete variable domain is GAGVSQTPSNKVTEKGKYVELRCDPISGHTALYWYRQSLGQGPEFLIYFQGTGAADDSGLPNDRFFAVRPEGSVSTLKIQRTERGDSAVYLCASSHGQNTEAFFGQGTRLTVV.

V usage is TRBV19 and J usage is TRBJ2-7; perhaps TRBD2 as D (6 bases). Germline loops: CDR1 LNHDA, CDR2 SQIVND (reference sequence). The CDR3 contains 14 residues. Trimming removed 2 bases at V and 7 bases at J, with 15 bases between. The CDR3, as DNA: TGTGCCAGTAGTATAAGCCCACAGGCGGGGGAGCAGTACTTC. This gives the protein CASSISPQAGEQYF.

V usage is TRBV4-2 and J usage is TRBJ1-2; 8 nucleotides align to TRBD1. Trimming took 4 bases from V and 7 from J; bases not matched to a gene: 17. This CDR3 is 17 amino acids long. The germline CDR1 and CDR2 sequences are LGHNA and YNFKEQ. CDR3 sequence reads: CASSLHVIGQGEAGYTF. As DNA, the CDR3 is TGTGCCAGCAGCCTCCATGTAATCGGACAGGGTGAAGCTGGCTACACCTTC.

The J gene is TRBJ1-2, the V gene TRBV18; D is unclear. Per germline, CDR1 KGHSH and CDR2 LQKENI. This CDR3 comprises 17 residues. Trimming removed 3 bases from V and 3 bases from J, with 20 bases in between. CDR3 loop: CASSPKSRAAVDYGYTF. CDR3 DNA sequence: TGTGCCAGCTCACCGAAGTCGCGGGCAGCGGTGGACTATGGCTACACCTTC. Combining the CDR3 with reference TRBV18 and TRBJ1-2 gives the whole variable domain NAGVMQNPRHLVRRRGQEARLRCSPMKGHSHVYWYRQLPEEGLKFMVYLQKENIIDESGMPKERFSAEFPKEGPSILRIQQVVRGDSAAYFCASSPKSRAAVDYGYTFGSGTRLTVV.

The chain combines TRBV5-1 with TRBJ2-3; D uncertain. V was clipped by 0 bases and J by 4 bases, with 12 bases between them. The CDR3 has 15 residues. CDR1 SGHRS and CDR2 YFSETQ come from the germline V gene. The CDR3 protein is CASSLVGSGPDTQYF. CDR3 nucleotide sequence: TGCGCCAGCAGCTTGGTGGGCTCCGGACCAGATACGCAGTATTTT.

Details on this clone: Sequence at one end of the junction differs from germline and may be a read error. V usage is TRBV24-1 and J usage is TRBJ1-1; D unresolved. The CDR3 is 9 amino acids. Germline V gene data show CDR1 as KGHDR and CDR2 as SFDVKD. The CDR3 DNA reads TGTGCCACCAGTGACCCGGACCCGTTT. Protein: CATSDPDPF.

The chain carries TRBV5-1 and TRBJ1-1; D gene ambiguous. Trimming left V 4 bases short and J 2 bases short, with 21 bases between. The CDR3 has 17 residues. Germline assignment: CDR1 SGHRS and CDR2 YFSETQ. CDR3 loop: CASSPLGLLSRNTEAFF. As DNA, the CDR3 is TGCGCCAGCAGCCCCTTAGGACTCTTATCAAGAAACACTGAAGCTTTCTTT.

The chain employs TRBV20-1 and TRBJ2-2, with a possible D match to TRBD2 (5 bases). CDR1 and CDR2 (germline): DFQATT, SNEGSKA (reference sequence). The CDR3 length is 11 residues. V gave up 4 bases and J gave up 5 bases, with 5 bases separating them. The CDR3 DNA reads as TGCAGTGCTACGGGGACCGGGGAGCTGTTTTTT. Translating it yields CSATGTGELFF.

This chain uses TRBV3-1 (or the pseudogene TRBV3-2) with TRBJ1-1; 9 bases map to TRBD1. This CDR3 spans 13 amino acids. Looked up from germline, CDR1 is LGHDT and CDR2 is YNNKEL (reference sequence). After removal of 2 bases from V and 7 bases from J, the junction contained 2 bases not matched to a gene. The CDR3 loop reads CASSQLGQGEAFF. CDR3 sequence (DNA): TGTGCCAGCAGCCAATTGGGACAGGGTGAAGCTTTCTTT.